This T cell receptor beta chain was captured in a study of T cells after yellow fever vaccination. The study, taken as a whole, reports: After the booster, around 95% of CD4 and approximately 87% of CD8 primary-response clones were re-detected.

Via MiXCR, TCRdb re-called the 5' RACE reads, giving one row per CDR3 protein. The sample contains around 600,000 distinct CDR3 sequences, over 9% of which appear only once. On this clonotype itself: The antigen is undetermined.

The TCR sequence derives from a man younger than 40 who received the YFV17D yellow fever vaccine. Sequences were derived from PBMCs, sampled on the day of the yellow fever booster vaccination.

The CDR3: CAWRITGIYYGYTF. The CDR3 DNA is TGTGCCTGGAGGATAACGGGGATCTACTATGGCTACACCTTC. The chain carries TRBV30 and TRBJ1-2; D is unclear. The ends were cut back, 3 bases at V and 3 bases at J, with 14 bases in the middle. The CDR3 has 14 amino acids. Germline CDR1 is GTSNPN and CDR2 is SVGIG (reference sequence).